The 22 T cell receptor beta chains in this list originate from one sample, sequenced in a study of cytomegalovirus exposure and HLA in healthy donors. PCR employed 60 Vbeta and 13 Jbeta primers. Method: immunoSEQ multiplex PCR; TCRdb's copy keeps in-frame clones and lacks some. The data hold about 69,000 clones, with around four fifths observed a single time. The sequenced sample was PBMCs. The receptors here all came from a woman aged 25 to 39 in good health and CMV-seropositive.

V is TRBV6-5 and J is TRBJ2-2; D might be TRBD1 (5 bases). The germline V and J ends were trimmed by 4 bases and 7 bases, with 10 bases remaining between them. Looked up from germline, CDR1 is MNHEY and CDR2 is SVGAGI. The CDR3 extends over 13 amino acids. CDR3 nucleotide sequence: TGTGCCAGCAGTTCCAGGGATGACGGGGAGCTGTTTTTT. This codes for CASSSRDDGELFF.

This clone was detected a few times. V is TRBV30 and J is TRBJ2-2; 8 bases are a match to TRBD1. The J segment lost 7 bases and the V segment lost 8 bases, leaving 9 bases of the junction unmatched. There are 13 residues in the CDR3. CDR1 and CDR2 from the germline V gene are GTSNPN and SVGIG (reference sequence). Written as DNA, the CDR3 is TGTGCCCACACCAGGACAGGGATCGGGGAGCTGTTTTTT. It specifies CAHTRTGIGELFF.

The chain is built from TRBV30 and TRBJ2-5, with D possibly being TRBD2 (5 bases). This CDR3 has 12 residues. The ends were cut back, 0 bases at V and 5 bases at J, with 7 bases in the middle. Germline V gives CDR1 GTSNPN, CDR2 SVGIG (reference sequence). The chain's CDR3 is CAWSVLEETQYF. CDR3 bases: TGTGCCTGGAGTGTACTAGAGGAGACCCAGTACTTC.

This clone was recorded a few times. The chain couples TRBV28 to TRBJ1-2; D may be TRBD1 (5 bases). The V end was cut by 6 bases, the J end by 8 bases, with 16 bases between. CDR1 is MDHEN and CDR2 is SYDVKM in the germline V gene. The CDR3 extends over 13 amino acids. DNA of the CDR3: TGTGCCAGCAGCCTAACCGCAGGGCGCGGCTACACCTTC. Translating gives CASSLTAGRGYTF.

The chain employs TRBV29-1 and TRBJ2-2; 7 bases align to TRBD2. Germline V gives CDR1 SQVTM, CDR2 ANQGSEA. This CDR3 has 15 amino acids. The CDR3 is CSVSGGGMSTGELFF. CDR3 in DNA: TGCAGTGTTTCTGGGGGGGGGATGAGCACCGGGGAGCTGTTTTTT.

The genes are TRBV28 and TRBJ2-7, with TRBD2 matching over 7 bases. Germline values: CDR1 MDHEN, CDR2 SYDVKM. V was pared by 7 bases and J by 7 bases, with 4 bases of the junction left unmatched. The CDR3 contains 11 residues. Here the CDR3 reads CASNWGGEQYF. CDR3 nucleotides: TGTGCCAGCAATTGGGGGGGAGAGCAGTACTTC. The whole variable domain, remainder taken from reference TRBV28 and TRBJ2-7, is DVKVTQSSRYLVKRTGEKVFLECVQDMDHENMFWYRQDPGLGLRLIYFSYDVKMKEKGDIPEGYSVSREKKERFSLILESASTNQTSMYLCASNWGGEQYFGPGTRLTVT.

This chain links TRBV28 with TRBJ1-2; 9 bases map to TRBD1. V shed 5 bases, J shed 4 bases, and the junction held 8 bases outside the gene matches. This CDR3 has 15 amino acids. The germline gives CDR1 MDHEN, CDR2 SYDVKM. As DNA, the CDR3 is TGTGCCAGCAGTGGAACGGACAGGGGAGTCTATGGCTACACCTTC. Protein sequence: CASSGTDRGVYGYTF.

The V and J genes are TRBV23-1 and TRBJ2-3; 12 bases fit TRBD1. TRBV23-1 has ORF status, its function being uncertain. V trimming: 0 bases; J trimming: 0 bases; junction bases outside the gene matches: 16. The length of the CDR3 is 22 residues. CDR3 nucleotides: TGCGCCAGCAGTCAATCACCAAATTGGGGACAGGGGGCATTGACTAGCACAGATACGCAGTATTTT. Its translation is CASSQSPNWGQGALTSTDTQYF.

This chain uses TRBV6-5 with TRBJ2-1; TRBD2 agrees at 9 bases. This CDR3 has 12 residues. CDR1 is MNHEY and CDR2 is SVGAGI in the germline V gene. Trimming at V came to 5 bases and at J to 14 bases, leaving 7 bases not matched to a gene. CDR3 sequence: CASSRGGGAKFF. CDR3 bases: TGTGCCAGCAGTCGCGGGGGGGGCGCAAAGTTCTTC.

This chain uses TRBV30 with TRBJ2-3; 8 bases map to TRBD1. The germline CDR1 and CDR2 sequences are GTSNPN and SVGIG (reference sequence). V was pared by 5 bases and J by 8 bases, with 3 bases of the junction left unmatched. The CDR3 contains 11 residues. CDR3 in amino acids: CAWADRGTQYF. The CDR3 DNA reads TGTGCCTGGGCCGACAGGGGTACGCAGTATTTT.

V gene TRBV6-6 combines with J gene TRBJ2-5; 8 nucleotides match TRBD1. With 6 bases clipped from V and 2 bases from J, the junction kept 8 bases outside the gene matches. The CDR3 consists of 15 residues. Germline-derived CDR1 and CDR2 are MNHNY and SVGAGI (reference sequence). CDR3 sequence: CASSWGQVLQETQYF. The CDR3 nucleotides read TGTGCCAGCAGCTGGGGACAGGTACTACAAGAGACCCAGTACTTC.

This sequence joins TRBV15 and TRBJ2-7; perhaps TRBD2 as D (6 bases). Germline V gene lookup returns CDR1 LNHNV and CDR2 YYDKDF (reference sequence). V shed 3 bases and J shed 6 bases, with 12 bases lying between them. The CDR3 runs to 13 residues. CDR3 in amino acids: CATSSGLGGEQYF. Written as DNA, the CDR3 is TGTGCCACCAGCAGTGGATTGGGGGGCGAGCAGTACTTC.

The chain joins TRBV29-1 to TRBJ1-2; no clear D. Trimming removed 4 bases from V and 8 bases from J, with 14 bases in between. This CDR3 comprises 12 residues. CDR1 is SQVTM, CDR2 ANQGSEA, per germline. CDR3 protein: CSVVPSNQGYTF. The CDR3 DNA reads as TGCAGCGTTGTTCCAAGTAATCAGGGCTACACCTTC.

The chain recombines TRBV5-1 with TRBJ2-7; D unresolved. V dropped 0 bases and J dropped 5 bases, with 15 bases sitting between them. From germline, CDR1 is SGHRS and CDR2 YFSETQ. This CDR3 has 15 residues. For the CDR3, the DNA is TGCGCCAGCAGCTTGGCCGGTAGTGAATTGCACGAGCAGTACTTC. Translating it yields CASSLAGSELHEQYF.

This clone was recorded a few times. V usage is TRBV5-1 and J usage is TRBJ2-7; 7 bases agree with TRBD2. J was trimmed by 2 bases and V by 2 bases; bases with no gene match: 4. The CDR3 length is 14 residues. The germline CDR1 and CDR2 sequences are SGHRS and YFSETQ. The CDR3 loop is CASSLAGSPYEQYF. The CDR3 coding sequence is TGCGCCAGCAGCTTAGCGGGGTCCCCCTACGAGCAGTACTTC.

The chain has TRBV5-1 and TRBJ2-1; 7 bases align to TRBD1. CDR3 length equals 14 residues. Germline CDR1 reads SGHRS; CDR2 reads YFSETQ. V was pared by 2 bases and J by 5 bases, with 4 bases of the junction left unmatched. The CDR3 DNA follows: TGCGCCAGCAGCTTCACAGGGGACCACAATGAGCAGTTCTTC. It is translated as CASSFTGDHNEQFF.

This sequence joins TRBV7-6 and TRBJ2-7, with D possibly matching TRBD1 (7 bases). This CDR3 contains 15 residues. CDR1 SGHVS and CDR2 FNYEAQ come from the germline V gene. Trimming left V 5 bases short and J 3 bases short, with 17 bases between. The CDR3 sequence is CASSPGGGRSYEQYF. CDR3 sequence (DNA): TGTGCCAGCAGCCCAGGGGGAGGTAGGAGCTACGAGCAGTACTTC. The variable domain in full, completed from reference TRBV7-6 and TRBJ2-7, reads GAGVSQSPRYKVTKRGQDVALRCDPISGHVSLYWYRQALGQGPEFLTYFNYEAQQDKSGLPNDRFSAERPEGSISTLTIQRTEQRDSAMYRCASSPGGGRSYEQYFGPGTRLTVT.

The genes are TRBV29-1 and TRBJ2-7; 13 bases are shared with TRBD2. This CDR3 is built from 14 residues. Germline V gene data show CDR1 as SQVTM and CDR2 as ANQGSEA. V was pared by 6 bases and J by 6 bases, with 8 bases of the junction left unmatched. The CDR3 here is CSVRTSGRWGEQYF. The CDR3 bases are TGCAGCGTCCGGACTAGCGGGAGATGGGGCGAGCAGTACTTC.

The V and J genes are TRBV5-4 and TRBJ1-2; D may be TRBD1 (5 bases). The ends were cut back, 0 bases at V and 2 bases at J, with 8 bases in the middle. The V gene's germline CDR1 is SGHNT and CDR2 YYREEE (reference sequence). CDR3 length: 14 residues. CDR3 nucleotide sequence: TGTGCCAGCAGCTTGGAGGCAGGGAACTATGGCTACACCTTC. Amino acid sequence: CASSLEAGNYGYTF.

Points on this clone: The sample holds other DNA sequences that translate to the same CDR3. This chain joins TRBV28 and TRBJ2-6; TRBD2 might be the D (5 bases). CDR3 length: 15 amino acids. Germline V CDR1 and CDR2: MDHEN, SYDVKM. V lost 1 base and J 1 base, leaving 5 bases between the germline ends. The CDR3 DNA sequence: TGTGCCAGCAGTTTATCGGGATCTGGGGCCAACGTCCTGACTTTC. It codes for CASSLSGSGANVLTF.

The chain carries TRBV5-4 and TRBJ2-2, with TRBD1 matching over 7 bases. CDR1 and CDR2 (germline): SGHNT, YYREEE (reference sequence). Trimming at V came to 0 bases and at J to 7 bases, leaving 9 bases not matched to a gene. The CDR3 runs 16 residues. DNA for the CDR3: TGTGCCAGCAGCTTGGACAGGGGTAGGGTGGGCGGGGAGCTGTTTTTT. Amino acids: CASSLDRGRVGGELFF.

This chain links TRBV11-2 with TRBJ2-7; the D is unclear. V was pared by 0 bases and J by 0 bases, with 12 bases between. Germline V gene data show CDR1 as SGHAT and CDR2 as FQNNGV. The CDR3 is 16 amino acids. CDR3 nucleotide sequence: TGTGCCAGCAGCTTAGATCCCCCAGGAATCTCCTACGAGCAGTACTTC. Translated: CASSLDPPGISYEQYF.